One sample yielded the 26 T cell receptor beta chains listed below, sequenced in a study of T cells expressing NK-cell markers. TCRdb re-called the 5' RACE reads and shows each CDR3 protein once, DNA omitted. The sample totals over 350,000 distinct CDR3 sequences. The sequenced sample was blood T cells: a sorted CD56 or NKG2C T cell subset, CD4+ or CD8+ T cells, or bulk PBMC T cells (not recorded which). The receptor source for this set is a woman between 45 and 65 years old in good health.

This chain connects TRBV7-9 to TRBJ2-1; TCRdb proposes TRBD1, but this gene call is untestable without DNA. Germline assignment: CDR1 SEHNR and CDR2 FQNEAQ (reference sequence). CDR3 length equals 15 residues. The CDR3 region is CSSTSWGGSYNEQFF.

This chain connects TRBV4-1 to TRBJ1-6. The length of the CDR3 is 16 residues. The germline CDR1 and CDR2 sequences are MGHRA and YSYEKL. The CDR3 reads CASRELWKPHNSPLHF.

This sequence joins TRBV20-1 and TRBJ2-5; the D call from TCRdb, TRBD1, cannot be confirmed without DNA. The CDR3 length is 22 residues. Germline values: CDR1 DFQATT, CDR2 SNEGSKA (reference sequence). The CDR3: CSARGWPGQGSTSGQAWETQYF.

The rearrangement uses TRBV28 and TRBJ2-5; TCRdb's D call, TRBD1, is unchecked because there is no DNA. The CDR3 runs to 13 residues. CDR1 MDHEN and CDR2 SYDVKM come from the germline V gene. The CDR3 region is CAGSGGDQETQYF.

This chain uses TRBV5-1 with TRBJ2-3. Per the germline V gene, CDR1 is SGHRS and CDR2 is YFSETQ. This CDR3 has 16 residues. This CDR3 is CASSYAVAPSTDTQYF. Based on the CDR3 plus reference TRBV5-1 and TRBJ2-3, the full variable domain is KAGVTQTPRYLIKTRGQQVTLSCSPISGHRSVSWYQQTPGQGLQFLFEYFSETQRNKGNFPGRFSGRQFSNSRSEMNVSTLELGDSALYLCASSYAVAPSTDTQYFGPGTRLTVL.

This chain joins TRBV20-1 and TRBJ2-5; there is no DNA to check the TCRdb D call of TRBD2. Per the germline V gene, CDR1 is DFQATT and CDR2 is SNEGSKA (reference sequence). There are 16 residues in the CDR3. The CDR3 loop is CSARGLAGGFQETQYF.

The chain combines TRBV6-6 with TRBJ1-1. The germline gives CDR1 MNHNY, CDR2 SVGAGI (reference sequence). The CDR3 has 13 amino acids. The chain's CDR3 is CASLQGPNTEAFF.

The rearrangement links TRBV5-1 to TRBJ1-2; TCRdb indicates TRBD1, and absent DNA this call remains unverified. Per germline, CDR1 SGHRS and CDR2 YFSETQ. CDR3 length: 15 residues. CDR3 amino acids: CASSLVRGDDYGYTF.

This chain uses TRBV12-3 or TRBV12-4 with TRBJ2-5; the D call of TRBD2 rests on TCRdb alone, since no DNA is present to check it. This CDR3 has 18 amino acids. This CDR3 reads CASSHTSGRANRGETQYF.

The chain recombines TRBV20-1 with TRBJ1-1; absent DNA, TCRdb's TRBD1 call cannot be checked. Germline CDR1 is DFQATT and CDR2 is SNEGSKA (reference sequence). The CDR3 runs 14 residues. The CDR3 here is CSARVTSGVSEAFF.

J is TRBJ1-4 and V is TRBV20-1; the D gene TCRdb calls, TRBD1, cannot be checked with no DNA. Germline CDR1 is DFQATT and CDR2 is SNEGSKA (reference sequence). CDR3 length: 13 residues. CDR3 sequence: CSASARVEAKLFF.

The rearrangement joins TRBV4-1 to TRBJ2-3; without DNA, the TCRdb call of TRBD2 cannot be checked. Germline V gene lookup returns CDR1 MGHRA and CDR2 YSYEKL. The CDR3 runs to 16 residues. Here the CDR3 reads CASSQVGLPSTDTQYF.

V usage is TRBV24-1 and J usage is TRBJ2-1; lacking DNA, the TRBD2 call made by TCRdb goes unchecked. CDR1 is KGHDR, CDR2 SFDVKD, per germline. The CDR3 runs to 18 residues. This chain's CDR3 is CATSDPSAPSGSLNEQFF.

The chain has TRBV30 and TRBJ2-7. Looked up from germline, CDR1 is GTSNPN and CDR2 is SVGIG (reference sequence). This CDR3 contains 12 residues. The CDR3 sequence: CAWRQNRDEQYF.

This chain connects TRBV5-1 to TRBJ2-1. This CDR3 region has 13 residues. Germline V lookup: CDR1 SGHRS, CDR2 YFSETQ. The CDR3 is CASRLGANNEQFF.

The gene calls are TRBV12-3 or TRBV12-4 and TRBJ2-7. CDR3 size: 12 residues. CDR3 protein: CASSLEYREQYF.

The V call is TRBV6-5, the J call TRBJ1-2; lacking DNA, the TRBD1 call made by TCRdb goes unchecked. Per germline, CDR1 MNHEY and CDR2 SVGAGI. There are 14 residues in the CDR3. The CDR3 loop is CASGGTGDNYGYTF.

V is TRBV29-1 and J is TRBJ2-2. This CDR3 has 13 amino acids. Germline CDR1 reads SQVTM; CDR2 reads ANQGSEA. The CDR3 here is CSADPANTGELFF.

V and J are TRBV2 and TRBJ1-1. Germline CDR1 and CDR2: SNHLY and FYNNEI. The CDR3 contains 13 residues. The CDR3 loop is CASSGRRNAEAFF.

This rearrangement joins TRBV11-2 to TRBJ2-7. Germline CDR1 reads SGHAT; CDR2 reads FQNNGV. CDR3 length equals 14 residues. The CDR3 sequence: CASSLNTVNAEQYF.

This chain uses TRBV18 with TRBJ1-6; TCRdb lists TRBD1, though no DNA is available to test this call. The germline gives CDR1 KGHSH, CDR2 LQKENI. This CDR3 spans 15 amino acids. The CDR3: CASSPPGQVNSPLHF.

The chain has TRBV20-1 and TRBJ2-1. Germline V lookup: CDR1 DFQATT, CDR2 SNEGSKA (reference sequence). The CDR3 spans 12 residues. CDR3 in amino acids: CSAEGGDNEQFF.

The CDR3 protein is CSAQGGQTNTGELFF. The chain joins TRBV20-1 to TRBJ2-2; TCRdb returns TRBD1, unconfirmable since there is no DNA. The germline V gene encodes CDR1 DFQATT and CDR2 SNEGSKA (reference sequence). The CDR3 is 15 amino acids.

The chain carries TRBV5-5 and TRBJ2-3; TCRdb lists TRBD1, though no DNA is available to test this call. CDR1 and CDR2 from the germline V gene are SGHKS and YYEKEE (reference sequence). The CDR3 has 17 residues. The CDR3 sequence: CASSTGTGVKSTDTQYF.

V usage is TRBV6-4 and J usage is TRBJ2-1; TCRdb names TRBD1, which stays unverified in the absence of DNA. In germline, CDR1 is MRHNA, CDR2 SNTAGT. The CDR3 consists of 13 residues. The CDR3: CASRKLRDREQFF.

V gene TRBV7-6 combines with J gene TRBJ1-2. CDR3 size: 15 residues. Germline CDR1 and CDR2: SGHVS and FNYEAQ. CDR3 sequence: CASSLNGIMAEGYTF.